A selection of T cell receptor beta chains follows, all from one sample in a study of blood T cell repertoires in COVID-19. Generated by immunoSEQ multiplex PCR, the TCRdb table keeps only in-frame clones and is missing some. Of tens of thousands of clones detected, around 84% appear once; the ten largest clones hold about 63%. The sample was peripheral blood. These receptors all come from a man aged 65-85 years with acute or convalescent COVID-19. The CDR3 runs from the conserved cysteine through the conserved F or W. A D gene is named only where the DNA matches it firmly. Size is stated for part of the rows, as once, few or many counts, or as a class when the clone is expanded.

TRBV7-2	TRBD1	TRBJ1-5	once	TGTGCCAGCAGCACAGGGGCGAATCAGCCCCAGCATTTT	CASSTGANQPQHF
TRBV7-8	NA	TRBJ2-2	NA	TGTGCCAGCAGACGGGAGCTCGGCACCGGGGAGCTGTTTTTT	CASRRELGTGELFF
TRBV5-1	TRBD1	TRBJ1-2	NA	TGCGCCAGCAGCTCCCTGGGGACAGGCGGATATAACTATGGCTACACCTTC	CASSSLGTGGYNYGYTF
TRBV5-6	TRBD1	TRBJ1-1	NA	TGTGCCAGCAGCCACACAGGGGGGTTGAACACTGAAGCTTTCTTT	CASSHTGGLNTEAFF
TRBV2	NA	TRBJ1-1	NA	TGTGCCAGCAACCTACAGGGTTGGGGCACTGAAGCTTTCTTT	CASNLQGWGTEAFF
TRBV5-4	NA	TRBJ2-5	once	TGTGCCAGCAGCTTGAGCCGGCCCGCGAGGGAGACCCAGTACTTC	CASSLSRPARETQYF
TRBV5-1	TRBD1	TRBJ1-1	NA	TGCGCCAGCAGCGTTGGGACAGGGCAAAACACTGAAGCTTTCTTT	CASSVGTGQNTEAFF
TRBV11-3	TRBD1	TRBJ2-5	once	TGTGCCAGCAGCCCGGGACAGGGAGACCAAGAGACCCAGTACTTC	CASSPGQGDQETQYF
TRBV14	NA	TRBJ2-5	NA	TGTGCCAGCAGTCGAACAGGGCAGACCCAGTACTTC	CASSRTGQTQYF
TRBV5-8	NA	TRBJ2-1	few	TGTGCCAGCAGCGGGACTGGGTTGGGCGGGCAGTTCTTC	CASSGTGLGGQFF
TRBV3-1/TRBV3-2	NA	TRBJ1-3	NA	TGTGCCAGCAGCCCACTACGTCACCACTCTGGAAACACCATATATTTT	CASSPLRHHSGNTIYF
TRBV7-3	TRBD1	TRBJ2-7	NA	TGTGCCAGCAGCCCCCGACAGGGGCTCCGCGAGCAGTACTTC	CASSPRQGLREQYF
TRBV14	NA	TRBJ2-3	NA	TGTGCCAGCAGCTTCTCCAGGGGTTTCGGCGGCACAGATACGCAGTATTTT	CASSFSRGFGGTDTQYF
TRBV7-3	NA	TRBJ2-1	NA	TGTGCCAGCAGCTTAGTAGGGGCCGGTGAGCAGTTCTTC	CASSLVGAGEQFF
TRBV29-1	NA	TRBJ1-1	NA	TGCAGCGTTGAGGCAGGGGCCTACACTGAAGCTTTCTTT	CSVEAGAYTEAFF
TRBV7-2	TRBD1	TRBJ2-4	NA	TGTGCCAGCAGCTACAGGGGTAAAAACATTCAGTACTTC	CASSYRGKNIQYF
TRBV20-1	NA	TRBJ1-1	few	TGCAGTGCTAGTAGGGGTTTGAACACTGAAGCTTTCTTT	CSASRGLNTEAFF
TRBV5-1	NA	TRBJ1-1	NA	TGCGCCAGCAGCACGACAGTGAACACTGAAGCTTTCTTT	CASSTTVNTEAFF
TRBV27	NA	TRBJ1-1	NA	TGTGCCAGCAGTTTATTGGGGGGTGGCACTGAAGCTTTCTTT	CASSLLGGGTEAFF
TRBV27	NA	TRBJ1-5	NA	TGTGCCAGCAGTTCCCGAATATCAGGGTTGCGGGGGTTTAGCAATCAGCCCCAGCATTTT	CASSSRISGLRGFSNQPQHF
TRBV11-2	NA	TRBJ1-2	NA	TGTGCCAGCAGCCCCCTATGGGCTTATAGTGGCTACACCTTC	CASSPLWAYSGYTF
TRBV4-1	NA	TRBJ2-5	NA	TGCGCCAGCAGCCAAGATGGCAGGTACTCAAAAGAGACCCAGTACTTC	CASSQDGRYSKETQYF
TRBV29-1	NA	TRBJ1-1	NA	TGCAGCGTTGTGGCGGGGGCGGGGGAAGCTTTCTTT	CSVVAGAGEAFF
TRBV2	TRBD1	TRBJ1-2	NA	TGTGCCAGCAGGGACAGGGGCGACTATGGCTACACCTTC	CASRDRGDYGYTF
TRBV30	TRBD1	TRBJ1-5	NA	TGTGCCTGGACAAGGGGACAGGGGTCGGATCAGCCCCAGCATTTT	CAWTRGQGSDQPQHF
TRBV12-3/TRBV12-4	NA	TRBJ1-4	NA	TGTGCCAGCAGTCACGGGGAGAGGGTGTTTTTT	CASSHGERVFF
TRBV6-5	NA	TRBJ2-6	NA	TGTGCCAGCAGCCTACAGTCTGGGGCCAACGTCCTGACTTTC	CASSLQSGANVLTF
TRBV11-2	NA	TRBJ1-3	NA	TGTGCCAGCAGCTATTATATGGGGGCCGGAGAGTCGGTGAACACCATATATTTT	CASSYYMGAGESVNTIYF
TRBV27	NA	TRBJ2-2	NA	TGTGCCAGCAGTTTAGAGACAGCTATAAACACCGGGGAGCTGTTTTTT	CASSLETAINTGELFF
TRBV19	NA	TRBJ1-5	NA	TGTGCCAGTAGTACAGGGGACAAGCAGCCCCAGCATTTT	CASSTGDKQPQHF
TRBV28	NA	TRBJ1-3	NA	TGTGCCAGCAGTCCCACAGGGCTCTCTGGAAACACCATATATTTT	CASSPTGLSGNTIYF
TRBV12-3/TRBV12-4	TRBD1	TRBJ1-1	NA	TGTGCCAGCAGTTTAGCGACAGGGACTGAAGCTTTCTTT	CASSLATGTEAFF
TRBV5-1	NA	TRBJ1-2	NA	TGCGCCAGCAGCTCCAACACGGAGGGCTACACCTTC	CASSSNTEGYTF
TRBV28	NA	TRBJ2-3	NA	TGTGCCAGCAGTTTACGGTCCGATACGCAGTATTTT	CASSLRSDTQYF
TRBV30	TRBD1	TRBJ1-5	NA	TGTGCCTGGAGTCAACTAGGACAGGGCTATCAGCCCCAGCATTTT	CAWSQLGQGYQPQHF
TRBV28	NA	TRBJ1-5	NA	TGTGCCAGCAGTTCGGGGGGGAGCAATCAGCCCCAGCATTTT	CASSSGGSNQPQHF
TRBV5-1	NA	TRBJ2-4	NA	TGCGCCAGCAGCGCCCAGGGGTATGAAAACATTCAGTACTTC	CASSAQGYENIQYF
TRBV11-3	TRBD1	TRBJ2-1	NA	TGTGCCAGCAGCCCTCGGACAGGGGTTGCCTACAATGAGCAGTTCTTC	CASSPRTGVAYNEQFF
TRBV19	NA	TRBJ2-5	NA	TGTGCCAGTAGTATAGGTGAACTAATCGGAGAGACCCAGTACTTC	CASSIGELIGETQYF
TRBV5-1	NA	TRBJ2-1	few	TGCGCCAGCAGCTTGATACAGCTGTCCTACAATGAGCAGTTCTTC	CASSLIQLSYNEQFF
TRBV11-2	TRBD1	TRBJ1-2	NA	TGTGCCAGCAGCCGGGACAGGGTCGACTATGGCTACACCTTC	CASSRDRVDYGYTF
TRBV27	NA	TRBJ1-2	NA	TGTGCCAGCAGTTTATCGTTTACAGGCGGAATCGGTGGCTACACCTTC	CASSLSFTGGIGGYTF
TRBV5-1	NA	TRBJ1-1	few	TGCGCCAGCAGCTTGCTACAGGGTGGAAACACTGAAGCTTTCTTT	CASSLLQGGNTEAFF
TRBV12-5	TRBD2	TRBJ2-1	NA	TGTGCTAGTGGTTTGGGGACCCCTAGCGGGGGAAGCAATGAGCAGTTCTTC	CASGLGTPSGGSNEQFF
TRBV2	TRBD1	TRBJ1-5	NA	TGTGCCAGCAGTGGGGGCAGGGGGAGACAGCCCCAGCATTTT	CASSGGRGRQPQHF
TRBV29-1	NA	TRBJ1-2	NA	TGCAGCGTTGAAAGGGAGCAGTTAAGCTATGGCTACACCTTC	CSVEREQLSYGYTF
TRBV12-3/TRBV12-4	TRBD1	TRBJ1-1	NA	TGTGCCAGCACCTGGACAGGGGGGACTGAAGCTTTCTTT	CASTWTGGTEAFF
TRBV18	NA	TRBJ1-2	NA	TGTGCCAGCTCACCAGGGGCCGATAACTATGGCTACACCTTC	CASSPGADNYGYTF
TRBV27	TRBD2	TRBJ2-1	NA	TGTGCCAGCAGTGCGCGGGAGTCGAGGAATGAGCAGTTCTTC	CASSARESRNEQFF
TRBV12-5	NA	TRBJ1-1	NA	TGTGCTAGTGGTTTGGGTTCCGGGACTCTGGCTTTCTTT	CASGLGSGTLAFF
TRBV10-3	TRBD2	TRBJ2-7	NA	TGTGCCATCAGGGGACTAGCCGATACCTACGAGCAGTACTTC	CAIRGLADTYEQYF
TRBV24-1	NA	TRBJ2-3	NA	TGTGCCACCAGTGATCCCCGCTATAGCACAGATACGCAGTATTTT	CATSDPRYSTDTQYF
TRBV29-1	NA	TRBJ2-7	NA	TGCAGTGGTGGGCCGAGAGCCTACGAGCAGTACTTC	CSGGPRAYEQYF
TRBV29-1	NA	TRBJ1-2	NA	TGCAGCACCATGGACATCGATGGCTACACCTTC	CSTMDIDGYTF